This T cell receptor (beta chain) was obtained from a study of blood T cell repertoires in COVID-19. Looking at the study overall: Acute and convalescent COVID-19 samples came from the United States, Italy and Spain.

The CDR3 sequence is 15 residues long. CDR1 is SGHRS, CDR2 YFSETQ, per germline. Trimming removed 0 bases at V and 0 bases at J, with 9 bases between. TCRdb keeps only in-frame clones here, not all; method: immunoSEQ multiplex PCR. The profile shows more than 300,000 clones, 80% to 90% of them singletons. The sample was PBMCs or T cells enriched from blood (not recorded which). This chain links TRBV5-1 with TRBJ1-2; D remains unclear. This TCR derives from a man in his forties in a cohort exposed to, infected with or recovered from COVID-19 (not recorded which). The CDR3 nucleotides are TGCGCCAGCAGCTTGGCCCAGGTAGCTAACTATGGCTACACCTTC. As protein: CASSLAQVANYGYTF.